The next 32 T cell receptor beta chains were all read from a single sample in a study of cytomegalovirus exposure and HLA in healthy donors. The study ran its PCR with 60 Vbeta and 13 Jbeta primers. Using immunoSEQ multiplex PCR, the repertoire was profiled, and TCRdb retains in-frame clones only, with some absent. In all, the sample yields tens of thousands of clones. The sample comprised PBMCs. The receptor source for this set is a man aged 50 to 59 in good health and CMV-seronegative.

The chain couples TRBV28 to TRBJ1-3; possible D gene TRBD1, 6 bases. The V gene lost 6 bases and the J gene lost 9 bases, with 15 bases spanning the gap. The CDR3 totals 13 residues. Germline-derived CDR1 and CDR2 are MDHEN and SYDVKM. CDR3 sequence reads: CASRSGTSGTIYF. The CDR3 region has the DNA TGTGCCAGCAGATCCGGGACAAGTGGCACCATATATTTT.

This chain uses TRBV4-3 with TRBJ2-2; no firm D call. Trimming took off 8 bases at V and 1 base at J, with 11 bases between the two ends. Germline values: CDR1 LGHNA, CDR2 YSLEER. The CDR3 covers 14 residues. Here the CDR3 reads CASCTRMNTGELFF. The CDR3 bases are TGCGCCAGCTGCACGAGGATGAACACCGGGGAGCTGTTTTTT.

Here the CDR3 reads CASSPANLIASGVYEQYF. The DNA for the CDR3 is TGCGCCAGCAGCCCGGCCAATCTAATCGCTAGCGGAGTCTACGAGCAGTACTTC. This rearrangement joins TRBV5-1 to TRBJ2-7; 7 bases are a match to TRBD2. The ends lost 4 bases at V and 3 bases at J; junction bases unmatched: 19. Germline V gene lookup returns CDR1 SGHRS and CDR2 YFSETQ. CDR3 length equals 18 residues.

This rearrangement joins TRBV4-2 to TRBJ1-2, with 10 bases that match TRBD1. The CDR3 contains 15 residues. Germline CDR1 is LGHNA and CDR2 is YNFKEQ. Trimming cost V 0 bases and J 7 bases; bases outside gene matches: 5. The CDR3 reads CASSQDLDRGLGYTF. For the CDR3, the DNA is TGTGCCAGCAGCCAAGATTTAGACAGGGGGCTTGGCTACACCTTC.

The chain joins TRBV2 to TRBJ2-3, with D possibly matching TRBD1 (6 bases). V was cut by 8 bases and J by 0 bases, with 21 bases left in between. The CDR3 runs to 17 residues. Germline CDR1 reads SNHLY; CDR2 reads FYNNEI. This chain's CDR3 is CASVEHTKGDSTDTQYF. CDR3 bases: TGTGCCAGCGTGGAACACACAAAGGGGGACAGCACAGATACGCAGTATTTT.

The CDR3 DNA follows: TGTGCCAGCAGTTTATTGCCTATAGAAAAACTGTTTTTT. Protein product: CASSLLPIEKLFF. This sequence joins TRBV28 and TRBJ1-4, with D hard to call. This CDR3 has 13 residues. V gave up 1 base and J gave up 8 bases, with 8 bases separating them. Germline assignment: CDR1 MDHEN and CDR2 SYDVKM.

CDR3 in DNA: TGTGCCAGCAGCTTAGGACAGGGGGGTTACAATGAGCAGTTCTTC. This sequence encodes CASSLGQGGYNEQFF. The chain uses TRBV7-2 and TRBJ2-1; 9 nucleotides agree with TRBD1. The CDR3 runs to 15 residues. V gave up 1 base and J gave up 4 bases; unmatched junction bases: 2. Per germline, CDR1 SGHTA and CDR2 FQGNSA.

As regards this clone: Within the sample, other DNA sequences also encode this same CDR3. The CDR3 is CASSPGQTNYGYTF. Here the CDR3 DNA reads TGTGCCAGCAGCCCGGGACAGACTAACTATGGCTACACCTTC. The chain uses TRBV6-1 and TRBJ1-2, with 7 bases matching TRBD1. Germline CDR1 is MNHNS and CDR2 is SASEGT. The CDR3 is 14 amino acids. V was clipped by 6 bases and J by 0 bases; unmatched bases: 4.

V is TRBV7-8 and J is TRBJ2-7, with 7 positions matching TRBD2. Trimming cost V 1 base and J 5 bases; bases outside gene matches: 2. Looked up from germline, CDR1 is SGHVS and CDR2 is FQNEAQ. This CDR3 contains 13 residues. CDR3 sequence (DNA): TGTGCCAGCAGCTTAGGGGGAGGGAACGAGCAGTACTTC. This codes for CASSLGGGNEQYF. Variable domain in full (rest from reference TRBV7-8 and TRBJ2-7): GAGVSQSPRYKVAKRGQDVALRCDPISGHVSLFWYQQALGQGPEFLTYFQNEAQLDKSGLPSDRFFAERPEGSVSTLKIQRTQQEDSAVYLCASSLGGGNEQYFGPGTRLTVT.

The chain has TRBV30 and TRBJ2-5; 8 bases are shared with TRBD2. Germline V CDR1 and CDR2: GTSNPN, SVGIG (reference sequence). The CDR3 loop spans 14 amino acids. J gave up 7 bases and V 4 bases, and 11 bases lay outside the gene matches. The CDR3 DNA is TGTGCCTGGACGATTACGGGGGGGGGTTCGACCCAGTACTTC. It specifies CAWTITGGGSTQYF.

V is TRBV18 and J is TRBJ1-2; D perhaps matches TRBD1 (5 bases). In germline, CDR1 is KGHSH, CDR2 LQKENI. V lost 2 bases to trimming and J lost 4 bases, with 11 bases between them. CDR3 length: 14 amino acids. The CDR3 sequence is CASSPVAGVYGYTF. CDR3 coding DNA: TGTGCCAGCTCACCAGTGGCGGGGGTCTATGGCTACACCTTC.

This sequence joins TRBV6-5 and TRBJ1-5; weak D call: TRBD1 (5 bases). The CDR3 spans 14 residues. Between the trimmed V and J ends, which lost 0 bases and 7 bases, there was a span of 10 bases. Per the germline V gene, CDR1 is MNHEY and CDR2 is SVGAGI. CDR3 loop: CASSYSFRTQPQHF. CDR3 sequence (DNA): TGTGCCAGCAGTTACTCGTTTCGGACACAGCCCCAGCATTTT.

V and J are TRBV15 and TRBJ2-2, with D tentatively TRBD1 (6 bases). V shed 0 bases and J shed 0 bases, with 8 bases lying between them. The CDR3 sequence is 16 residues long. Germline V CDR1 and CDR2: LNHNV, YYDKDF (reference sequence). The CDR3 DNA is TGTGCCACCAGCAGAGATAAGGGGGCGAACACCGGGGAGCTGTTTTTT. Encoded protein: CATSRDKGANTGELFF.

Of note for this clone: The same CDR3 is also encoded by other DNA sequences in this sample. The rearrangement joins TRBV9 to TRBJ2-7; 11 bases match TRBD2. The germline CDR1 and CDR2 sequences are SGDLS and YYNGEE. The CDR3 runs to 16 residues. The junction had 4 bases not matched to a gene; V was cut back by 2 bases and J by 0 bases. The CDR3, as DNA: TGTGCCAGCAGCGTCGGTAGCGGGGGGGCCTCCTACGAGCAGTACTTC. Translating it yields CASSVGSGGASYEQYF.

The V call is TRBV29-1, the J call TRBJ1-2; no firm D call. V lost 0 bases, J lost 7 bases, and 15 bases lay in between. This CDR3 region has 14 residues. Germline CDR1 SQVTM, CDR2 ANQGSEA. This CDR3 reads CSVEDWARVSGYTF. The CDR3 DNA is TGCAGCGTTGAAGATTGGGCGCGGGTGTCTGGCTACACCTTC.

The chain has TRBV5-4 and TRBJ1-6; 11 positions match TRBD1. Germline loops: CDR1 SGHNT, CDR2 YYREEE (reference sequence). The CDR3 sequence is 14 residues long. V was clipped by 3 bases and J by 11 bases; unmatched bases: 4. CDR3 DNA: TGTGCCAGCAGCTCGGGACAGGGGGGGCCACCCCTCCACTTT. It yields the protein CASSSGQGGPPLHF.

The V and J genes are TRBV11-2 and TRBJ2-5; D is uncertain. Trimming stripped 0 bases from V and 2 bases from J, with 7 bases between. CDR3 length: 14 amino acids. CDR1 and CDR2 from the germline V gene are SGHAT and FQNNGV. CDR3 amino acids: CASSLEAEQETQYF. The CDR3 region has the DNA TGTGCCAGCAGCTTAGAGGCAGAACAAGAGACCCAGTACTTC.

The V and J genes are TRBV6-6 and TRBJ2-1, with D perhaps TRBD1 (6 bases). V shed 8 bases and J shed 5 bases, with 7 bases lying between them. Germline CDR1 MNHNY, CDR2 SVGAGI (reference sequence). The CDR3 is 11 amino acids. The CDR3 reads CASGGDNEQFF. Here the CDR3 DNA reads TGTGCCAGCGGGGGCGACAATGAGCAGTTCTTC.

V and J are TRBV5-4 and TRBJ2-3; 7 nucleotides line up with TRBD1. CDR1 is SGHNT, CDR2 YYREEE, per germline (reference sequence). CDR3 length equals 14 residues. V dropped 4 bases and J dropped 2; count of bases not matched to a gene: 4. The CDR3 bases are TGTGCCAGCAGCCAGGGGACAGTCACAGATACGCAGTATTTT. Its protein is CASSQGTVTDTQYF. Variable domain in full (rest from reference TRBV5-4 and TRBJ2-3): ETGVTQSPTHLIKTRGQQVTLRCSSQSGHNTVSWYQQALGQGPQFIFQYYREEENGRGNFPPRFSGLQFPNYSSELNVNALELDDSALYLCASSQGTVTDTQYFGPGTRLTVL.

V and J are TRBV7-2 and TRBJ1-3; 8 nucleotides line up with TRBD1. Germline lookup yields CDR1 SGHTA and CDR2 FQGNSA. The V segment lost 2 bases and the J segment 8 bases; nucleotides outside the gene matches: 5. This CDR3 has 14 residues. Here the CDR3 reads CASSLQGASDTIYF. The CDR3 DNA reads as TGTGCCAGCAGCTTACAGGGGGCTTCTGACACCATATATTTT.

The chain uses TRBV6-5 and TRBJ1-5; TRBD1 matches 8 bases. V shed 5 bases and J 2 bases; nucleotides not matched to a gene: 5. The CDR3 loop spans 15 amino acids. Germline values: CDR1 MNHEY, CDR2 SVGAGI. CDR3 sequence: CASSRTGKGNQPQHF. Written as DNA, the CDR3 is TGTGCCAGCAGTCGGACAGGGAAGGGCAATCAGCCCCAGCATTTT.

This chain connects TRBV18 to TRBJ1-2; 9 positions agree with TRBD1. Germline CDR1 and CDR2: KGHSH and LQKENI. This CDR3 comprises 15 residues. V was pared by 1 base and J by 4 bases, with 4 bases of the junction left unmatched. DNA for the CDR3: TGTGCCAGCTCACCACTACAGGGGGCCAGCTATGGCTACACCTTC. The encoded protein is CASSPLQGASYGYTF.

This chain uses TRBV5-5 with TRBJ1-2, with D possibly matching TRBD1 (6 bases). CDR1 is SGHKS and CDR2 is YYEKEE in the germline V gene (reference sequence). V was pared by 4 bases and J by 4 bases, with 11 bases between. The CDR3 runs 13 residues. The CDR3 DNA is TGTGCCAGCAGCCAACAGGGTAGCTATGGCTACACCTTC. It specifies CASSQQGSYGYTF.

This sequence joins TRBV5-1 and TRBJ1-1; D remains ambiguous. CDR3 length: 16 amino acids. Looked up from germline, CDR1 is SGHRS and CDR2 is YFSETQ. Trimming removed 4 bases at V and 3 bases at J, with 19 bases between. CDR3 in amino acids: CASSLKLLVPDTEAFF. The DNA for the CDR3 is TGCGCCAGCAGCCTCAAACTACTGGTTCCGGACACTGAAGCTTTCTTT. The full variable domain, with the rest looked up from reference TRBV5-1 and TRBJ1-1, is KAGVTQTPRYLIKTRGQQVTLSCSPISGHRSVSWYQQTPGQGLQFLFEYFSETQRNKGNFPGRFSGRQFSNSRSEMNVSTLELGDSALYLCASSLKLLVPDTEAFFGQGTRLTVV.

The V gene is TRBV27, the J gene TRBJ1-4, with D perhaps TRBD1 (5 bases). V was cut by 3 bases and J by 0 bases, with 8 bases left in between. Germline V lookup: CDR1 MNHEY, CDR2 SMNVEV (reference sequence). The CDR3 consists of 15 residues. This CDR3 reads CASSLGLATNEKLFF. CDR3 bases: TGTGCCAGCAGTTTGGGACTCGCAACTAATGAAAAACTGTTTTTT.

The chain couples TRBV19 to TRBJ2-3, with D maybe TRBD2 (6 bases). The CDR3 sequence is 17 residues long. V lost 1 base, J lost 1 base, and 15 bases lay in between. Germline CDR1 LNHDA, CDR2 SQIVND (reference sequence). CDR3 residues: CASSIVGGGTGTDTQYF. In DNA form, the CDR3 reads TGTGCCAGTAGTATAGTAGGCGGCGGGACGGGCACAGATACGCAGTATTTT.

The J gene is TRBJ2-7, the V gene TRBV29-1, with D tentatively TRBD2 (5 bases). The germline CDR1 and CDR2 sequences are SQVTM and ANQGSEA. Trimming removed 3 bases from V and 4 bases from J, with 7 bases in between. The CDR3 extends over 11 amino acids. This CDR3 reads CSVDRGYEQYF. As DNA, the CDR3 is TGCAGCGTTGACCGAGGGTACGAGCAGTACTTC.

The rearrangement joins TRBV7-3 to TRBJ1-2, with unresolved D. Trimming cost V 5 bases and J 5 bases, with 21 bases left between them. CDR1 is SGHTA, CDR2 FQGTGA, per germline. The CDR3 spans 16 residues. DNA for the CDR3: TGTGCCAGCAGCCCAACAATGCCCGGGGATGGGTATGGCTACACCTTC. It codes for CASSPTMPGDGYGYTF.

The V and J genes are TRBV7-3 and TRBJ2-5, with a possible D match to TRBD1 (5 bases). Trimming cost V 3 bases and J 5 bases, with 10 bases left between them. This CDR3 spans 13 amino acids. The germline V gene has CDR1 SGHTA and CDR2 FQGTGA. The chain's CDR3 is CASSLGLRETQYF. DNA of the CDR3: TGTGCCAGCAGCTTGGGGCTAAGGGAGACCCAGTACTTC.

The chain uses TRBV28 and TRBJ1-5, with 10 bases matching TRBD1. The CDR3 sequence is 14 residues long. The V gene end was trimmed by 4 bases and the J gene end by 6 bases; junction bases not matched to a gene: 3. Per germline, CDR1 MDHEN and CDR2 SYDVKM. The CDR3 DNA sequence: TGTGCCAGCAGTTCAGGGACAGGGGTTCAGCCCCAGCATTTT. This encodes CASSSGTGVQPQHF.

CDR3 sequence reads: CASLPGQSNTGELFF. CDR3 nucleotide sequence: TGTGCCAGTCTCCCGGGACAGAGCAACACCGGGGAGCTGTTTTTT. V usage is TRBV5-4 and J usage is TRBJ2-2; 7 positions match TRBD1. Germline loops: CDR1 SGHNT, CDR2 YYREEE (reference sequence). V dropped 8 bases and J dropped 2; count of bases not matched to a gene: 9. This CDR3 is 15 amino acids long.

J is TRBJ2-1 and V is TRBV4-3; D is unresolved. Germline V CDR1 and CDR2: LGHNA, YSLEER. V shed 0 bases and J shed 3 bases, with 12 bases lying between them. This CDR3 is built from 16 residues. The CDR3 protein is CASSQETGYFYNEQFF. The CDR3 nucleotides read TGCGCCAGCAGCCAAGAGACTGGATACTTCTACAATGAGCAGTTCTTC.